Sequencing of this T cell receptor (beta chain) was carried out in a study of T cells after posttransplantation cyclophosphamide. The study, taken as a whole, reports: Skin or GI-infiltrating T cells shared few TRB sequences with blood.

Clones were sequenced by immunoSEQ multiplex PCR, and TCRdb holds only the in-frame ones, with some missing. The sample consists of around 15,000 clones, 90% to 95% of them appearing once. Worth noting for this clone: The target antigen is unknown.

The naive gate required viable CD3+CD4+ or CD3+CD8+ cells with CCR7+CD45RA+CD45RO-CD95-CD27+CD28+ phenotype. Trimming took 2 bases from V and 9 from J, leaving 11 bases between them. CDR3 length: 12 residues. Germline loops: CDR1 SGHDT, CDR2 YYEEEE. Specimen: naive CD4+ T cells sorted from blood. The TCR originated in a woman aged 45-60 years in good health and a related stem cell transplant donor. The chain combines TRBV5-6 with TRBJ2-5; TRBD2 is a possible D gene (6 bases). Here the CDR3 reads CASSFPRRAQYF. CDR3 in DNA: TGTGCCAGCAGCTTTCCAAGGAGGGCCCAGTACTTC.